This TCR beta chain was retrieved from a study of blood T cell repertoires in COVID-19. Produced via immunoSEQ multiplex PCR; TCRdb's table is partial and in-frame only. The sample carries over 450,000 clones, roughly 89% recorded once. The sequence was obtained from a woman aged 45-60 years with COVID-19, enrolled during active disease. The material sequenced was peripheral blood.

CDR3 coding DNA: TGTGCCAGCAGCTTAGTCGGGGGATACAATGAGCAGTTCTTC. It is translated as CASSLVGGYNEQFF. The chain carries TRBV7-2 and TRBJ2-1; tentatively, D is TRBD2 (6 bases). Germline CDR1 SGHTA, CDR2 FQGNSA. Trimming took 1 base from V and 4 from J, leaving 8 bases between them. This CDR3 has 14 amino acids.